The 25 T cell receptor beta chains below were found in one sample sequenced in a study of T cells after somatic rescue of genetic block. Sequencing used immunoSEQ multiplex PCR; TCRdb keeps in-frame clones, though not all of them. The table lists about 88,000 clones, approximately 90% of them singletons. Sample: peripheral blood mononuclear cells (PBMCs). These receptor sequences come from a woman in her late teens or twenties.

Written as DNA, the CDR3 is TGTGCCATCACGGACGCCCCCAACGGAGCCTACGAGCAGTACTTC. Protein sequence: CAITDAPNGAYEQYF. V usage is TRBV10-3 and J usage is TRBJ2-7; D gene unclear. The V end was cut by 7 bases, the J end by 2 bases, with 18 bases between. Germline assignment: CDR1 ENHRY and CDR2 SYGVKD. This CDR3 has 15 residues.

The rearrangement joins TRBV5-8 to TRBJ1-5, with D hard to call. The length of the CDR3 is 14 residues. The V gene lost 0 bases and the J gene lost 7 bases, with 11 bases spanning the gap. Looked up from germline, CDR1 is SGHTS and CDR2 is YDEGEE. As DNA, the CDR3 is TGTGCCAGCAGCTTGGGCGCGCTGGGCCAGCCCCAGCATTTT. Translated, it gives CASSLGALGQPQHF.

The chain employs TRBV10-3 and TRBJ2-7, with 7 positions matching TRBD1. There are 12 residues in the CDR3. The trim removed 10 bases at V and 2 bases at J, leaving 5 bases unmatched. Germline lookup yields CDR1 ENHRY and CDR2 SYGVKD. CDR3 coding DNA: TGTGCCACCGGAACAGGGGCCTACGAGCAGTACTTC. Translation: CATGTGAYEQYF.

The rearrangement joins TRBV16 to TRBJ2-7, with 11 nucleotides matching TRBD2. Germline V lookup: CDR1 KGHSY, CDR2 FQNENV. The CDR3 has 14 residues. The V and J ends lost 6 bases and 6 bases, in that order; junction bases with no gene match: 7. CDR3 nucleotides: TGTGCCAGCAGTTCGTCTAGCGGGAGGACCGAGCAGTACTTC. Translation gives CASSSSSGRTEQYF.

V is TRBV9 and J is TRBJ2-1; TRBD2 agrees at 8 bases. The CDR3 extends over 15 amino acids. V lost 0 bases to trimming and J lost 5 bases; unmatched junction nucleotides: 4. Germline assignment: CDR1 SGDLS and CDR2 YYNGEE. CDR3 coding DNA: TGTGCCAGCAGCGTAGCGGGAGGGCCAAACAATGAGCAGTTCTTC. It specifies CASSVAGGPNNEQFF.

This clone was counted only a few times. The V and J genes are TRBV5-6 and TRBJ2-1; D may be TRBD2 (6 bases). The CDR3 covers 17 residues. Germline-derived CDR1 and CDR2 are SGHDT and YYEEEE. The V end was cut by 0 bases, the J end by 4 bases, with 17 bases between. CDR3 sequence: CASSLVGGEKVYNEQFF. The CDR3 coding sequence is TGTGCCAGCAGCTTGGTCGGCGGGGAGAAGGTATACAATGAGCAGTTCTTC.

V usage is TRBV28 and J usage is TRBJ2-2; D is undetermined. Trimming removed 5 bases at V and 1 base at J, with 11 bases between. Germline lookup yields CDR1 MDHEN and CDR2 SYDVKM. The CDR3 spans 15 residues. The CDR3 DNA reads TGTGCCAGCAGTGGGCAGGTCTGGAACACCGGGGAGCTGTTTTTT. Residues: CASSGQVWNTGELFF.

This sequence joins TRBV19 and TRBJ1-1, with TRBD1 as a possible D gene (5 bases). V lost 6 bases and J 3 bases, leaving 14 bases between the germline ends. This CDR3 is 14 amino acids long. Germline CDR1 and CDR2: LNHDA and SQIVND (reference sequence). CDR3 sequence reads: CASRLREGYTEAFF. CDR3 coding DNA: TGTGCCAGTAGACTTAGGGAGGGGTACACTGAAGCTTTCTTT.

The CDR3, as DNA: TGTGCCAGCAGCCTCGTGCCCCCTCTCGAGCAGTACTTC. Translation: CASSLVPPLEQYF. The chain couples TRBV5-8 to TRBJ2-7, with D unresolved. Germline V gene lookup returns CDR1 SGHTS and CDR2 YDEGEE. CDR3 length: 13 amino acids. With 4 bases removed from V and 6 bases from J, the gap between germline ends came to 14 bases.

The chain has TRBV7-9 and TRBJ1-1; D is perhaps TRBD1 (5 bases). The CDR3 totals 13 residues. CDR1 and CDR2 from the germline V gene are SEHNR and FQNEAQ (reference sequence). The V gene lost 0 bases and the J gene lost 4 bases, with 6 bases spanning the gap. The CDR3 spells CASSLAGVTEAFF. For the CDR3, the DNA is TGTGCCAGCAGCTTAGCAGGGGTCACTGAAGCTTTCTTT.

This chain connects TRBV12-5 to TRBJ1-3; D not resolved. Germline loops: CDR1 LGHNT, CDR2 FRNRAP. The CDR3 extends over 13 amino acids. V was cut by 5 bases and J by 2 bases, with 7 bases left in between. CDR3 bases: TGTGCTAGTGGTCCCCTTCCTGGAAACACCATATATTTT. This codes for CASGPLPGNTIYF.

The rearrangement links TRBV7-9 to TRBJ2-2; D may be TRBD1 (6 bases). Germline values: CDR1 SEHNR, CDR2 FQNEAQ (reference sequence). V gave up 5 bases and J gave up 0 bases, with 16 bases separating them. The CDR3 length is 17 residues. The chain's CDR3 is CASSQSRGRTNTGELFF. The CDR3, as DNA: TGTGCCAGCAGCCAATCCAGGGGACGGACGAACACCGGGGAGCTGTTTTTT.

This chain connects TRBV4-3 to TRBJ2-2; the D is unclear. Germline V CDR1 and CDR2: LGHNA, YSLEER. This CDR3 spans 15 amino acids. V gave up 1 base and J gave up 2 bases, with 8 bases separating them. This CDR3 reads CASSQAVVNTGELFF. DNA of the CDR3: TGCGCCAGCAGCCAAGCGGTCGTTAACACCGGGGAGCTGTTTTTT.

The rearrangement joins TRBV27 to TRBJ2-4; tentatively, D is TRBD1 (5 bases). Germline V CDR1 and CDR2: MNHEY, SMNVEV (reference sequence). The CDR3 has 15 residues. With 2 bases removed from V and 7 bases from J, the gap between germline ends came to 15 bases. This CDR3 is CASSLGADLGNIQYF. The CDR3 nucleotides read TGTGCCAGCAGTTTAGGGGCCGACCTGGGGAACATTCAGTACTTC.

The CDR3 nucleotides are TGTGCCAGCAGTGTGCGGATTCAAGAGACCCAGTACTTC. Its translation is CASSVRIQETQYF. The J gene is TRBJ2-5, the V gene TRBV2; D not certain. CDR1 and CDR2 from the germline V gene are SNHLY and FYNNEI. Trimming stripped 4 bases from V and 2 bases from J, with 8 bases between. The CDR3 is made up of 13 amino acids.

The chain employs TRBV11-2 and TRBJ2-3; 9 nucleotides align to TRBD2. V was clipped by 8 bases and J by 2 bases; unmatched bases: 5. CDR1 and CDR2 (germline): SGHAT, FQNNGV. CDR3 size: 14 residues. CDR3 residues: CASAAGGPTDTQYF. DNA for the CDR3: TGTGCCAGCGCGGCGGGAGGGCCCACAGATACGCAGTATTTT.

This chain uses TRBV9 with TRBJ1-4; perhaps TRBD1 as D (6 bases). Per germline, CDR1 SGDLS and CDR2 YYNGEE. The germline V and J ends were trimmed by 3 bases and 3 bases, with 21 bases remaining between them. The CDR3 consists of 18 residues. Written as DNA, the CDR3 is TGTGCCAGCAGCGCCCCCGTGGGGGGCATTACGGCTAATGAAAAACTGTTTTTT. Its translation: CASSAPVGGITANEKLFF.

The chain is built from TRBV6-4 and TRBJ2-3; TRBD2 matches 8 bases. Germline CDR1 MRHNA, CDR2 SNTAGT. The length of the CDR3 is 15 residues. Germline trimming cut 6 bases from V and 9 bases from J; bases unmatched to any gene: 14. The DNA of the CDR3 is TGTGCCAGCAGCCCCAGCGGGAGCATCGTAGGGACGCAGTATTTT. Its protein product is CASSPSGSIVGTQYF.

This chain uses TRBV30 with TRBJ1-2, with D possibly TRBD1 on 6 matching bases. This CDR3 is 12 amino acids long. In germline, CDR1 is GTSNPN, CDR2 SVGIG (reference sequence). Trimming left V 2 bases short and J 8 bases short, with 12 bases between. CDR3 amino acids: CAWSLDRDGYTF. As DNA, the CDR3 is TGTGCCTGGAGTCTGGACAGAGACGGCTACACCTTC.

The V gene is TRBV28, the J gene TRBJ1-4, with D hard to call. The ends were cut back, 1 base at V and 7 bases at J, with 19 bases in the middle. The CDR3 sequence is 17 residues long. Germline CDR1 reads MDHEN; CDR2 reads SYDVKM. The CDR3 loop reads CASSLLGYADSPEKLFF. Written as DNA, the CDR3 is TGTGCCAGCAGTTTATTGGGCTACGCAGATAGTCCTGAAAAACTGTTTTTT.

This clone appeared once. The rearrangement links TRBV9 to TRBJ2-3; TRBD2 matches 7 bases. The CDR3 has 15 residues. J gave up 0 bases and V 2 bases, and 3 bases lay outside the gene matches. Germline lookup yields CDR1 SGDLS and CDR2 YYNGEE. The CDR3 DNA sequence: TGTGCCAGCAGCGTCGGGGGGTCTAGCACAGATACGCAGTATTTT. Residues: CASSVGGSSTDTQYF.

The CDR3 region is CASSLSVDSSYEQYF. DNA for the CDR3: TGTGCCAGCAGTCTAAGCGTGGACAGCTCCTACGAGCAGTACTTC. This chain joins TRBV6-1 and TRBJ2-7; tentative D call: TRBD1 (6 bases). Between the trimmed V and J ends, which lost 5 bases and 0 bases, there was a span of 14 bases. The germline V gene encodes CDR1 MNHNS and CDR2 SASEGT. CDR3 size: 15 residues.

This clone has at least ten counts. The chain recombines TRBV6-4 with TRBJ2-2; the D gene is possibly TRBD1 (5 bases). CDR3 length: 14 residues. Germline V gives CDR1 MRHNA, CDR2 SNTAGT. The V and J ends lost 0 bases and 5 bases respectively, with 7 bases between them. CDR3 DNA: TGTGCCAGCAGTGACTCACCAGGGACCGGGGAGCTGTTTTTT. It yields the protein CASSDSPGTGELFF.

This chain uses TRBV11-2 with TRBJ2-5; 11 nucleotides line up with TRBD2. The CDR3 has 14 residues. In germline, CDR1 is SGHAT, CDR2 FQNNGV. Trimming cost V 5 bases and J 4 bases; bases outside gene matches: 3. CDR3 region: CASSLGTSGETQYF. The CDR3 region has the DNA TGTGCCAGCAGCCTCGGGACTAGCGGAGAGACCCAGTACTTC.

The chain employs TRBV5-1 and TRBJ2-7; no definite D call. The CDR3 is 13 amino acids. Germline-derived CDR1 and CDR2 are SGHRS and YFSETQ. V gave up 0 bases and J gave up 2 bases, with 6 bases separating them. The DNA of the CDR3 is TGCGCCAGCAGCTTGGAAGGGCCCTACGAGCAGTACTTC. Translation: CASSLEGPYEQYF.